A single sample is the source of the 20 T cell receptor beta chains below, sequenced in a study of regulatory T cells in long-lasting Graves disease. Time point reported: newly diagnosed GD, antithyroid drugs for less than 3 months. With RNA extracted from PBMCs as input, the TCR library was made. The TCR beta library used iRepertoire HTBI primers with Arm-PCR amplification of CDR3. TCRdb independently ran MiXCR on the multiplex PCR reads; one entry per CDR3 protein. The sample holds approximately 400,000 distinct CDR3 sequences; 15% are singletons and the top ten take over 7%. The same sample was also used in a study of T cells in Graves' hyperthyroidism and ophthalmopathy.

The sequences come from peripheral blood mononuclear cells (PBMCs), collected at new diagnosis, from a patient treated with antithyroid drugs. These receptors came from a woman aged 40-49 years with Graves disease.

V usage is TRBV12-3 or TRBV12-4 and J usage is TRBJ2-2, with 12 bases identical to TRBD2. This CDR3 region has 17 residues. V was pared by 8 bases and J by 7 bases, with 14 bases of the junction left unmatched. CDR3 sequence (DNA): TGTGCCAGCCGCCGGGCTAGCGGGAGGGCCCGGGACGGGGAGCTGTTTTTT. This gives the protein CASRRASGRARDGELFF.

This clonotype came up many times. The chain has TRBV10-3 and TRBJ2-1; D perhaps matches TRBD1 (6 bases). V lost 0 bases to trimming and J lost 5 bases, with 14 bases between them. The CDR3 runs 16 residues. Germline assignment: CDR1 ENHRY and CDR2 SYGVKD. The chain's CDR3 is CAISESNAGVDNEQFF. In DNA form, the CDR3 reads TGTGCCATCAGTGAGTCGAACGCAGGGGTAGACAATGAGCAGTTCTTC.

The chain uses TRBV19 and TRBJ2-1, with 9 positions matching TRBD2. Germline CDR1 and CDR2: LNHDA and SQIVND (reference sequence). This CDR3 has 20 residues. Trimming at V came to 5 bases and at J to 0 bases, leaving 17 bases not matched to a gene. This CDR3 is CASSFRTSVIRYGSYNEQFF. CDR3 DNA sequence: TGTGCCAGTAGTTTTCGGACTAGCGTAATACGCTACGGCTCCTACAATGAGCAGTTCTTC.

The sample holds one count of this clonotype. A much larger clone is a single base away; this may be a read error. The CDR3 does not close with the conserved phenylalanine or tryptophan, likely indicating a read error. V is TRBV6-1 and J is TRBJ2-2, with D tentatively TRBD2 (6 bases). The CDR3 length is 15 residues. Between the trimmed V and J ends, which lost 5 bases and 5 bases, there was a span of 15 bases. In germline, CDR1 is MNHNS, CDR2 SASEGT. The CDR3 sequence: CASSNLGGSTGELFS. DNA of the CDR3: TGTGCCAGCAGTAATCTTGGGGGGAGTACCGGGGAGCTGTTTTCT.

V usage is TRBV27 and J usage is TRBJ1-2, with D possibly being TRBD1 (5 bases). Trimming removed 5 bases at V and 8 bases at J, with 21 bases between. The germline CDR1 and CDR2 sequences are MNHEY and SMNVEV (reference sequence). This CDR3 contains 15 residues. DNA for the CDR3: TGTGCCAGCAGTATCGCGACCCAGGGAGGTGAAGGCTACACCTTC. As protein: CASSIATQGGEGYTF.

This clonotype was recorded many times. This chain links TRBV11-1 with TRBJ2-2, with TRBD2 matching 13 bases. Trimming took 3 bases from V and 5 from J; bases not matched to a gene: 6. This CDR3 contains 17 residues. Germline CDR1 and CDR2: SGHAT and FQDESV (reference sequence). The CDR3 reads CASSFRTSGSRTGELFF. CDR3 nucleotides: TGTGCCAGCAGCTTTAGGACTAGCGGGAGTAGGACCGGGGAGCTGTTTTTT.

This rearrangement joins TRBV24-1 to TRBJ1-3; D unclear. The CDR3 runs 13 residues. Trimming took 4 bases from V and 4 from J, leaving 7 bases between them. Germline V gene lookup returns CDR1 KGHDR and CDR2 SFDVKD. The CDR3 spells CATSEPDGNTIYF. The DNA for the CDR3 is TGTGCCACCAGTGAACCCGACGGAAACACCATATATTTT.

In its sample, this clonotype was seen many times. This sequence joins TRBV6-2 or TRBV6-3 and TRBJ2-1; maybe TRBD2 (6 bases). Between the trimmed V and J ends, which lost 0 bases and 9 bases, there was a span of 15 bases. Germline lookup yields CDR1 MNHEY and CDR2 SVGEGT. The CDR3 length is 15 residues. This CDR3 reads CASSYSPLAFSEQFF. Written as DNA, the CDR3 is TGTGCCAGCAGTTACTCGCCACTAGCTTTTAGTGAGCAGTTCTTC.

This clonotype was counted many times. The chain couples TRBV7-2 to TRBJ2-7; weak D call: TRBD1 (5 bases). V gave up 1 base and J gave up 2 bases, with 9 bases separating them. The germline CDR1 and CDR2 sequences are SGHTA and FQGNSA. This CDR3 contains 14 residues. The CDR3, as DNA: TGTGCCAGCAGCTTAGATCCAGGGCCCTACGAGCAGTACTTC. Translated, it gives CASSLDPGPYEQYF.

The J gene is TRBJ2-1, the V gene TRBV3-1; 9 bases line up with TRBD2. This CDR3 spans 14 amino acids. V dropped 2 bases and J dropped 7; count of bases not matched to a gene: 3. Germline V lookup: CDR1 LGHDT, CDR2 YNNKEL (reference sequence). CDR3 in DNA: TGTGCCAGCAGCCAATCACTAGCGGGTAATGAGCAGTTCTTC. Protein product: CASSQSLAGNEQFF.

This clonotype was recorded once. The chain employs TRBV5-5 and TRBJ2-7; a possible D gene is TRBD2 (6 bases). The germline V and J ends were trimmed by 0 bases and 4 bases, with 14 bases remaining between them. Germline CDR1 and CDR2: SGHKS and YYEKEE (reference sequence). The CDR3 covers 15 residues. The CDR3 reads CASSLARDSFYEQYF. CDR3 nucleotide sequence: TGTGCCAGCAGCTTGGCAAGGGACTCCTTTTACGAGCAGTACTTC.

This clonotype appeared many times. This chain links TRBV7-2 with TRBJ1-2; 8 bases map to TRBD1. The CDR3 length is 15 residues. CDR1 SGHTA and CDR2 FQGNSA come from the germline V gene. After removal of 5 bases from V and 7 bases from J, the junction contained 12 bases not matched to a gene. The CDR3 protein is CASSDGQGGLGGYTF. The CDR3 bases are TGTGCCAGCAGCGATGGACAGGGTGGATTGGGTGGCTACACCTTC.

This clonotype was seen ten or more times. This chain links TRBV7-2 with TRBJ2-3; no reliable D call. Germline V gene lookup returns CDR1 SGHTA and CDR2 FQGNSA. The CDR3 spans 17 residues. V was cut by 0 bases and J by 1 base, with 14 bases left in between. DNA of the CDR3: TGTGCCAGCAGCTTAGCGCTTTCAAGGGCCCGCACAGATACGCAGTATTTT. It specifies CASSLALSRARTDTQYF. The full variable domain, completed using reference TRBV7-2 and TRBJ2-3, is GAGVSQSPSNKVTEKGKDVELRCDPISGHTALYWYRQSLGQGLEFLIYFQGNSAPDKSGLPSDRFSAERTGGSVSTLTIQRTQQEDSAVYLCASSLALSRARTDTQYFGPGTRLTVL.

This clonotype has a count of ten or more. V and J are TRBV19 and TRBJ1-2; 8 positions agree with TRBD1. This CDR3 region has 13 residues. CDR1 is LNHDA, CDR2 SQIVND, per germline (reference sequence). J gave up 6 bases and V 9 bases, and 9 bases lay outside the gene matches. CDR3 residues: CASRGQGKDGYTF. The CDR3 DNA is TGTGCCAGCCGTGGACAGGGTAAGGATGGCTACACCTTC.

This clonotype was detected ten times or more. The CDR3 DNA is TGCGCCAGCAGCTTGGCGGCCAAGGCGGATACAGATACGCAGTATTTT. Translated, it gives CASSLAAKADTDTQYF. This chain joins TRBV5-1 and TRBJ2-3; D not resolved. Looked up from germline, CDR1 is SGHRS and CDR2 is YFSETQ. CDR3 length equals 16 residues. V was pared by 0 bases and J by 3 bases, with 14 bases between.

This clonotype was recorded at least ten times. This chain links TRBV11-3 with TRBJ2-5; 7 bases agree with TRBD2. V was pared by 4 bases and J by 0 bases, with 8 bases of the junction left unmatched. The CDR3 extends over 16 amino acids. In germline, CDR1 is SGHNT, CDR2 YENEEA. The CDR3 here is CASSSGPSGNQETQYF. Written as DNA, the CDR3 is TGTGCCAGCAGCTCCGGCCCTAGCGGTAACCAAGAGACCCAGTACTTC. The variable domain in full, completed from reference TRBV11-3 and TRBJ2-5, reads EAGVVQSPRYKIIEKKQPVAFWCNPISGHNTLYWYLQNLGQGPELLIRYENEEAVDDSQLPKDRFSAERLKGVDSTLKIQPAELGDSAVYLCASSSGPSGNQETQYFGPGTRLLVL.

This clonotype was seen once. A much larger clone lies a single base off, so this may be a read error. The genes are TRBV10-3 and TRBJ2-2, with TRBD2 matching over 9 bases. The germline V gene has CDR1 ENHRY and CDR2 SYGVKD. The CDR3 runs 14 residues. V lost 9 bases to trimming and J lost 3 bases; unmatched junction nucleotides: 5. This chain's CDR3 is CAIGLARDTGELFF. The CDR3 coding sequence is TGTGCCATAGGACTAGCGAGAGACACCGGGGAGCTGTTTTTT.

Turning to this clonotype: A much larger clone differs by one base, so this may be a read error. The rearrangement uses TRBV3-1 and TRBJ1-2; D unclear. Trimming pared 2 bases from V and 4 bases from J, leaving 14 bases between. This CDR3 contains 15 residues. CDR1 and CDR2 from the germline V gene are LGHDT and YNNKEL (reference sequence). CDR3 in DNA: TGTGCCAGCAGCCAAAAAACAACAGCTGCCTATGGCTACACCTTC. Its protein product is CASSQKTTAAYGYTF.

The gene calls are TRBV5-6 and TRBJ2-7; 10 nucleotides align to TRBD2. The CDR3 spans 16 residues. V lost 4 bases and J lost 2; bases outside the gene matches: 9. Germline CDR1 and CDR2: SGHDT and YYEEEE. The CDR3 loop is CASSRHTSGVTYEQYF. As DNA, the CDR3 is TGTGCCAGCAGCCGCCATACTAGCGGGGTTACCTACGAGCAGTACTTC.

At least ten counts were recorded for this clonotype. At one end, the junction sequence differs from germline, possibly due to a read error. The chain joins TRBV2 to TRBJ2-7; 9 bases fit TRBD2. There are 12 residues in the CDR3. Germline V gene sequence: CDR1 SNHLY, CDR2 FYNNEI. The CDR3 loop reads CASSVLEASGTF. DNA of the CDR3: TGTGCCAGCAGTGTATTGGAGGCTAGCGGGACGTTC.